Listed below are T cell receptor beta chains from one sample, sequenced in a study of vaccination and CD4 T cells after COVID-19. TCRdb reprocessed the PCR reads via MiXCR and lists one record per CDR3 protein. The sample lists approximately 21,000 distinct CDR3 sequences, roughly three fifths occurring once. For these receptors, no antigen is known. The sample in question was CD4+ T cells from blood, cultured in vitro, obtained after SARS-CoV-2 vaccination. These receptors all stem from a human donor who received a COVID-19 vaccine. Each CDR3 is given with its conserved first and last residue. A D gene is named only where the DNA matches it firmly. Expanded clones are given a class, and other clones once, few, many or no size at all.

NA,TRBV20-1,TRBJ2-5,NA,TGCAGTGCTTCCGGACCTCGGTGGGGAGAGACCCAGTACTTC,CSASGPRWGETQYF
NA,TRBV12-3/TRBV12-4,TRBJ2-3,once,TGTGCCAGCAGTTTAGCCCCTGGACCCACAGATACGCAGTATTTT,CASSLAPGPTDTQYF
TRBD1,TRBV24-1,TRBJ2-1,NA,TGTGCCACCAGTGAGGGGACAGTCACCTACAATGAGCAGTTCTTC,CATSEGTVTYNEQFF
NA,TRBV28,TRBJ1-5,NA,TGTGCCAGCAGCGATTCGGGGGGCGAGGGTCAGCCCCAGCATTTT,CASSDSGGEGQPQHF
NA,TRBV7-6,TRBJ2-1,NA,TGTGCCAGCAGCTTAGGTCAGGCGTCAGAGCAGTTCTTC,CASSLGQASEQFF
TRBD2,TRBV20-1,TRBJ2-5,large,TGCAGTCCGTGGACTAGCGGGGATCGAGAGACCCAGTACTTC,CSPWTSGDRETQYF
TRBD1,TRBV6-1,TRBJ2-2,NA,TGTGCCAGCATGCAGGGGGTCGGGGAGCTGTTTTTT,CASMQGVGELFF
NA,TRBV10-3,TRBJ1-1,NA,TGTGCCATCAGTGAGTCGGGGGACACTGAAGCTTTCTTT,CAISESGDTEAFF
TRBD1,TRBV20-1,TRBJ2-2,once,TGCAGTGCTGACGACAGGGGCACCGGGGAGCTGTTTTTT,CSADDRGTGELFF
NA,TRBV7-3,TRBJ1-1,NA,TGTGCCAGCAGCTTTACAGGGCGAACTGAAGCTTTCTTT,CASSFTGRTEAFF
NA,TRBV7-8,TRBJ2-5,few,TGTGCCAGCAGCCCCCTCGGTGGGGAAGAGACCCAGTACTTC,CASSPLGGEETQYF
NA,TRBV5-5,TRBJ2-4,NA,TGTGCCAGCAGCGACCGGATAGCCAAAAACATTCAGTACTTC,CASSDRIAKNIQYF
TRBD1,TRBV10-2,TRBJ1-2,few,TGCGCCAGCAGTGAATCCGGGACAGTAAACTATGGCTACACCTTC,CASSESGTVNYGYTF
NA,TRBV2,TRBJ1-6,NA,TGTGCCAGCAGTGAACCTTCACCCCTCCACTTT,CASSEPSPLHF
NA,TRBV6-4,TRBJ1-5,NA,TGTGCCAGCAGTCGGACGTATGATCAGCCCCAGCATTTT,CASSRTYDQPQHF
NA,TRBV24-1,TRBJ1-5,NA,TGTGCCACCAGTGACCCCGGGACGGCGAGCAATCAGCCCCAGCATTTT,CATSDPGTASNQPQHF
TRBD1,TRBV6-1,TRBJ2-3,NA,TGTGCCAGCAGTGGCTGGGACAGGGGAGGCACAGATACGCAGTATTTT,CASSGWDRGGTDTQYF
NA,TRBV6-1,TRBJ2-7,NA,TGTGCCAGCAGACCCCACCCGTCGATTACATACGAGCAGTACTTC,CASRPHPSITYEQYF
TRBD1,TRBV2,TRBJ1-2,NA,TGTGCCAGCAGTGATACAGGGGCAGGGTATGGCTACACCTTC,CASSDTGAGYGYTF
NA,TRBV2,TRBJ1-2,few,TGTGCCAGCAGTGGTCCCAGCGCTAACTATGGCTACACCTTC,CASSGPSANYGYTF
TRBD1,TRBV7-2,TRBJ1-5,NA,TGTGCCAGCAGCTCAAACTTCGGACAGGGGCCTTTCAATCAGCCCCAGCATTTT,CASSSNFGQGPFNQPQHF
TRBD1,TRBV20-1,TRBJ2-2,few,TGCAGTGCTAGAGATAATAGGCAGGGGGAACACGGGGAGCTGTTTTTT,CSARDNRQGEHGELFF
NA,TRBV6-5,TRBJ2-5,NA,TGTGCCAGCAGTTACTCGGGGCTAGTCCAAGAGACCCAGTACTTC,CASSYSGLVQETQYF
TRBD1,TRBV7-3,TRBJ1-6,NA,TGTGCCAGCAGCTTAGGGACAGGGGGCTTTAATTCACCCCTCCACTTT,CASSLGTGGFNSPLHF
TRBD1,TRBV19,TRBJ1-2,few,TGTGCCAGTAGTCCCCTCCGAATACAGGGGACCCAGAACTATGGCTACACCTTC,CASSPLRIQGTQNYGYTF
TRBD1,TRBV7-8,TRBJ1-2,few,TGTGCCAGCAGCTTAGGGGACAGGGGTTTCCCCTATGGCTACACCTTC,CASSLGDRGFPYGYTF
NA,TRBV12-3/TRBV12-4,TRBJ1-2,NA,TGTGCCAGCAGTTTAGCGGGGGACGGAAACTATGGCTACACCTTC,CASSLAGDGNYGYTF
TRBD1,TRBV19,TRBJ1-1,NA,TGTGCCAGCGAAAGGGACAGGGGATTGGGGAACACTGAAGCTTTCTTT,CASERDRGLGNTEAFF
NA,TRBV19,TRBJ2-5,NA,TGTGCCAGTAGTCAGAGAGGAGGAGAGACCCAGTACTTC,CASSQRGGETQYF
TRBD2,TRBV5-6,TRBJ2-5,NA,TGTGCCAGCAGCTACCGTGGACTAGCGGGGTCCCAAGAGACCCAGTACTTC,CASSYRGLAGSQETQYF
TRBD2,TRBV7-8,TRBJ2-3,NA,TGTGCCAGCAGCTCCCCTAGCGGGGGGGGGACAGATACGCAGTATTTT,CASSSPSGGGTDTQYF
TRBD2,TRBV7-2,TRBJ2-5,NA,TGTGCCAGCAGCCCATTGTTAGCGGGGGGTGGGGAGACCCAGTACTTC,CASSPLLAGGGETQYF
NA,TRBV20-1,TRBJ1-1,NA,TGCAGTGCTAGAGAAAGTACACGCAGCCAAAGAGCTTTCTTT,CSARESTRSQRAFF
TRBD2,TRBV6-1,TRBJ2-5,NA,TGTGCCAGCAGGATTAGCGGGGTGGAGACCCAGTACTTC,CASRISGVETQYF
NA,TRBV24-1,TRBJ2-2,few,TGTGCCACCGGGGGTCGCCGGGTTGGCGGGGAGCTGTTTTTT,CATGGRRVGGELFF
NA,TRBV21-1,TRBJ2-2,NA,TGTGCCATCTGCCAGCAAGTGTGGACGGCCGGGGAGCTGTTTTTT,CAICQQVWTAGELFF
NA,TRBV20-1,TRBJ2-1,NA,TGCAGTGCCAAGGGGTTCAATGAGCAGTTCTTC,CSAKGFNEQFF
TRBD1,TRBV5-1,TRBJ1-1,once,TGCGCCAGCAGCGTCGGACAGGAGAACACTGAAGCTTTCTTT,CASSVGQENTEAFF
NA,TRBV30,TRBJ1-2,NA,TGTGCCTGGAGGACAGGAGCTACAAACTATGGCTACACCTTC,CAWRTGATNYGYTF
NA,TRBV6-1,TRBJ1-5,NA,TGTGCCAGCAGACTATGGGGAGGGGACAATCAGCCCCAGCATTTT,CASRLWGGDNQPQHF
TRBD1,TRBV6-1,TRBJ2-2,few,TGTGCCAGCAGTCGAAGGGACAGGGCGAACACCGGGGAGCTGTTTTTT,CASSRRDRANTGELFF
TRBD2,TRBV5-1,TRBJ2-3,NA,TGCGCCAGCAGCCTTGGCGGGGGGGGAGATACGCAGTATTTT,CASSLGGGGDTQYF
TRBD1,TRBV12-3/TRBV12-4,TRBJ1-3,NA,TGTGCCAGCAGTTCCACAGGACAGGGGGGAAACACCATATATTTT,CASSSTGQGGNTIYF
NA,TRBV7-9,TRBJ1-1,few,TGTGCCAGCAGCCCATCAACTGGGCTATGGGAGGGCACTGAAGCTTTCTTT,CASSPSTGLWEGTEAFF
NA,TRBV2,TRBJ2-3,few,TGTGCCAGCAGCAAAGACAGGGAGGGAGATACGCAGTATTTT,CASSKDREGDTQYF
TRBD1,TRBV19,TRBJ2-5,NA,TGTGCCAGCGAGCGGACAGGGGTTCGTTTCGGAGAGACCCAGTACTTC,CASERTGVRFGETQYF
NA,TRBV19,TRBJ1-2,NA,TGTGCCAGTACGGGTCAGGGCGGCGTGACTAACTATGGCTACACCTTC,CASTGQGGVTNYGYTF
NA,TRBV12-3/TRBV12-4,TRBJ2-5,few,TGTGCCAGCAGTTTAAGTGGGGGTCAGGAGACCCAGTACTTC,CASSLSGGQETQYF
NA,TRBV2,TRBJ1-1,NA,TGTGCCAGCACGGCCTCTTGGGTCATGAACACTGAAGCTTTCTTT,CASTASWVMNTEAFF
NA,TRBV30,TRBJ1-1,NA,TGTGCCTGGAGTGGCGACGAGAACACTGAAGCTTTCTTT,CAWSGDENTEAFF
TRBD1,TRBV10-1,TRBJ2-7,few,TGCGCCAGCAGCTGGGACAGCCTCTCTTCCTACGAGCAGTACTTC,CASSWDSLSSYEQYF